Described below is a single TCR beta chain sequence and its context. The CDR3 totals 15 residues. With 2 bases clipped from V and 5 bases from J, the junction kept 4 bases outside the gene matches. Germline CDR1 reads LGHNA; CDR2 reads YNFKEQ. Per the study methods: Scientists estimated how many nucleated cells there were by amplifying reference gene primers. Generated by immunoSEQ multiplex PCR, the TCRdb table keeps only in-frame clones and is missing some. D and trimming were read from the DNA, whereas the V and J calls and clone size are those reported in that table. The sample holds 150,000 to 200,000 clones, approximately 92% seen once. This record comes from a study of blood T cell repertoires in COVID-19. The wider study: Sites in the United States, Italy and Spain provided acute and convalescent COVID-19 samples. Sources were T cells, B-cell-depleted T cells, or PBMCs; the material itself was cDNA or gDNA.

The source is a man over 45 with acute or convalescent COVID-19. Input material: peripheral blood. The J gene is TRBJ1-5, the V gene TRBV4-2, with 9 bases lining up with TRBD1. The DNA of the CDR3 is TGTGCCAGCAGCCAACAGGGGACAGGGCATCAGCCCCAGCATTTT. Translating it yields CASSQQGTGHQPQHF.